This is a list of T cell receptor beta chains from one sample in a study of T cell responses to AZD1222 COVID-19 vaccine. Using immunoSEQ multiplex PCR, the repertoire was profiled, and TCRdb retains in-frame clones only, with some absent. The top ten clones hold roughly 1.8% of a sample with about 100,000 clones, about 88% of them seen once. The source material was peripheral blood, sampled on day 0 of AZD1222 vaccination. The receptors were sampled from an adult in good health. The CDR3 runs from the conserved cysteine through the conserved F or W. D genes are given only for firm matches. Clone size, where shown, is once, few, many, or a class for clones that have expanded.

>TRBD1|TRBJ2-7|.|TRBV19
TGTGCCAGTAGTTTACGGGACAGGGGCTCCTACGAGCAGTACTTC
CASSLRDRGSYEQYF
>.|TRBJ1-6|.|TRBV14
TGTGCCAGCAGCCAATCCCCTGCGGAGGGCTCACCCCTCCACTTT
CASSQSPAEGSPLHF
>.|TRBJ1-4|.|TRBV24-1
TGTGCCACCAGTGATGCGGACGGTTTTAATGAAAAACTGTTTTTT
CATSDADGFNEKLFF
>.|TRBJ1-1|.|TRBV25-1
TGTGCCAGCAGGGAAGGAGGGGTGGACACTGAAGCTTTCTTT
CASREGGVDTEAFF
>TRBD1|TRBJ2-1|once|TRBV2
TGTGCCAGCAGCCGGGACAGCTCAATCAATGAGCAGTTCTTC
CASSRDSSINEQFF
>TRBD1|TRBJ2-1|once|TRBV11-1
TGTGCCAGCAGGACACAGGGGAATTTTGATTATGAGCAGTTCTTC
CASRTQGNFDYEQFF
>.|TRBJ1-5|.|TRBV28
TGTGCCAGCAGTCCCTCGGTCCTAGGGAGCGGGAGCAATCAGCCCCAGCATTTT
CASSPSVLGSGSNQPQHF
>TRBD1|TRBJ2-3|.|TRBV7-9
TGTGCCAGCAGCCCAAACCCCGGGACAGGGGGGGCAGATACGCAGTATTTT
CASSPNPGTGGADTQYF
>.|TRBJ2-5|.|TRBV4-2
TGTGCCAGCAGCCAAGGTAATGGAGAAGTGAAGACCCAGTACTTC
CASSQGNGEVKTQYF
>.|TRBJ2-1|.|TRBV6-2/TRBV6-3
TGTGCCAGCAGTTCCCTTTCCAATGAGCAGTTCTTC
CASSSLSNEQFF
>.|TRBJ1-1|.|TRBV5-4
TGTGCCAGCAGCGCAACTATGAACACTGAAGCTTTCTTT
CASSATMNTEAFF
>TRBD2|TRBJ2-1|once|TRBV7-9
TGTGCCAGCAGCCAAGCGGGGAGCTCCTACAATGAGCAGTTCTTC
CASSQAGSSYNEQFF
>.|TRBJ1-2|.|TRBV6-6
TGTGCCAGCAGATCACACAGGGTGTATGAGGGCTACACCTTC
CASRSHRVYEGYTF
>TRBD2|TRBJ2-3|medium-sized|TRBV6-2/TRBV6-3
TGTGCCAGCAGTTATTCCGGGACTAGCGGGCCAGATACGCAGTATTTT
CASSYSGTSGPDTQYF
>.|TRBJ2-3|.|TRBV7-3
TGTGCCAGCAGCTTAAATACAGGGAGGGCAGATACGCAGTATTTT
CASSLNTGRADTQYF